What follows are 32 T cell receptor beta chains derived from one specimen sequenced in a study of blood T cell repertoires in COVID-19 (TCRdb year 2020). The receptor library was made with the immunoSEQ multiplex PCR assay. TCRdb provides this immuneACCESS table in a form limited to in-frame rearrangements. Some clones are lacking; in checked studies, under half of them reflect an unresolved V gene, and why the rest are absent is not known. The sample yields about 110,000 clones; approximately 82% were counted once. 15% of the sample comes from the top ten. The specimen was peripheral blood. The receptors were sampled from a woman of 80 years or more with acute or convalescent COVID-19.

The chain joins TRBV2 to TRBJ2-1; a possible D gene is TRBD1 (5 bases). The V gene's germline CDR1 is SNHLY and CDR2 FYNNEI. V lost 7 bases to trimming and J lost 4 bases, with 14 bases between them. The CDR3 length is 14 residues. Here the CDR3 DNA reads TGTGCCAGCAAGGCAGGACAAGAATACAATGAGCAGTTCTTC. Amino acid sequence: CASKAGQEYNEQFF. Drawing the rest from reference TRBV2 and TRBJ2-1, the complete variable domain is EPEVTQTPSHQVTQMGQEVILRCVPISNHLYFYWYRQILGQKVEFLVSFYNNEISEKSEIFDDQFSVERPDGSNFTLKIRSTKLEDSAMYFCASKAGQEYNEQFFGPGTRLTVL.

DNA of the CDR3: TGTGCCAGCAGCTTAGTGGGACAGCTAGGTGGCTACACCTTC. This gives the protein CASSLVGQLGGYTF. V and J are TRBV7-8 and TRBJ1-2, with TRBD1 matching 7 bases. CDR3 length: 14 amino acids. Unmatched junction bases numbered 6, after V lost 1 base and J lost 7 bases. The germline CDR1 and CDR2 sequences are SGHVS and FQNEAQ.

The chain has TRBV15 and TRBJ2-1, with unresolved D. Germline CDR1 LNHNV, CDR2 YYDKDF (reference sequence). The CDR3 sequence is 14 residues long. The V end was cut by 0 bases, the J end by 9 bases, with 12 bases between. DNA of the CDR3: TGTGCCACCAGCAGAGACAGTAGCTGGGTTGAGCAGTTCTTC. Protein sequence: CATSRDSSWVEQFF.

The V gene is TRBV5-4, the J gene TRBJ2-3, with 7 bases fitting TRBD2. Trimming removed 5 bases from V and 3 bases from J; junction bases left unmatched: 9. Germline CDR1 and CDR2: SGHNT and YYREEE (reference sequence). The length of the CDR3 is 15 residues. CDR3 sequence reads: CASSLTSQGTDTQYF. CDR3 nucleotides: TGTGCCAGCAGTTTGACTAGCCAAGGGACAGATACGCAGTATTTT.

The chain carries TRBV3-1 (or the pseudogene TRBV3-2) and TRBJ2-1; 9 positions match TRBD2. The germline CDR1 and CDR2 sequences are LGHDT and YNNKEL (reference sequence). Trimming at V came to 5 bases and at J to 2 bases, leaving 1 base not matched to a gene. The CDR3 is made up of 14 amino acids. The CDR3 loop is CASSSSGTYNEQFF. The CDR3 bases are TGTGCCAGCAGCTCTAGCGGGACCTACAATGAGCAGTTCTTC.

The V gene is TRBV10-2, the J gene TRBJ2-2; TRBD1 aligns across 10 bases. The germline V gene has CDR1 WSHSY and CDR2 SAAADI. The CDR3 has 18 residues. V shed 2 bases, J shed 6 bases, and the junction held 12 bases outside the gene matches. CDR3 loop: CASSEPSTGTGVAGELFF. The CDR3 region has the DNA TGCGCCAGCAGTGAGCCGTCAACCGGGACAGGGGTAGCCGGGGAGCTGTTTTTT.

The genes are TRBV3-1 (or the pseudogene TRBV3-2) and TRBJ2-2; D is unresolved. The V end lost 2 bases, the J end lost 1 base, and 5 bases lay between the germline ends. CDR3 length equals 14 residues. The V gene's germline CDR1 is LGHDT and CDR2 YNNKEL (reference sequence). In DNA form, the CDR3 reads TGTGCCAGCAGCCAATCAGGGAACACCGGGGAGCTGTTTTTT. The encoded protein is CASSQSGNTGELFF.

V gene TRBV2 combines with J gene TRBJ2-7, with 9 bases that match TRBD1. V lost 8 bases, J lost 1 base, and 6 bases stayed unmatched. CDR1 SNHLY and CDR2 FYNNEI come from the germline V gene. The CDR3 extends over 14 amino acids. CDR3 loop: CASLSGQGSYEQYF. In DNA form, the CDR3 reads TGTGCCAGCTTATCGGGACAGGGTTCCTACGAGCAGTACTTC.

The rearrangement links TRBV6-6 to TRBJ2-1, with a tentative D call TRBD2 (7 bases). Trimming removed 5 bases at V and 8 bases at J, with 22 bases between. Germline CDR1 is MNHNY and CDR2 is SVGAGI (reference sequence). CDR3 length: 16 residues. DNA of the CDR3: TGTGCCAGCAGTGGGGGCTGGAGGCGGGAGTCGGATGAGCAGTTCTTC. It specifies CASSGGWRRESDEQFF.

The chain couples TRBV10-3 to TRBJ1-6; a weak D match, TRBD1 (5 bases). Germline lookup yields CDR1 ENHRY and CDR2 SYGVKD. The length of the CDR3 is 13 residues. V shed 4 bases and J shed 9 bases, with 10 bases lying between them. The CDR3 sequence: CAISVTGGSPLHF. The CDR3 bases are TGTGCCATCAGTGTCACAGGTGGTTCACCCCTCCACTTT.

The genes are TRBV5-4 and TRBJ2-1; 9 nucleotides line up with TRBD2. Germline lookup yields CDR1 SGHNT and CDR2 YYREEE (reference sequence). This CDR3 comprises 18 residues. The V and J ends lost 4 bases and 4 bases, in that order; junction bases with no gene match: 15. The CDR3 nucleotides read TGTGCCAGCAGCCCACCCCTTGGCGGGAGGGCCAGGTACAATGAGCAGTTCTTC. Translated, it gives CASSPPLGGRARYNEQFF.

The chain has TRBV2 and TRBJ2-6, with 11 bases lining up with TRBD1. Trimming cost V 4 bases and J 0 bases; bases outside gene matches: 2. Germline V gene data show CDR1 as SNHLY and CDR2 as FYNNEI. The CDR3 loop spans 17 amino acids. CDR3 in amino acids: CASSGDRGYSGANVLTF. DNA of the CDR3: TGTGCCAGCAGTGGGGACAGGGGGTACTCTGGGGCCAACGTCCTGACTTTC.

This chain uses TRBV28 with TRBJ1-5; no firm D call. CDR1 and CDR2 from the germline V gene are MDHEN and SYDVKM. This CDR3 contains 12 residues. V lost 2 bases and J lost 8, with 7 bases in between. CDR3 DNA: TGTGCCAGCAGTTTAATCGCAGAGCCCCAGCATTTT. Protein sequence: CASSLIAEPQHF.

This sequence joins TRBV7-2 and TRBJ1-6, with D maybe TRBD1 (6 bases). Trimming removed 5 bases from V and 6 bases from J, with 11 bases in between. The CDR3 length is 14 residues. The germline gives CDR1 SGHTA, CDR2 FQGNSA. CDR3 DNA: TGTGCCAGCAGCAACAGGGAACCTAATTCACCCCTCCACTTT. This encodes CASSNREPNSPLHF.

The chain carries TRBV29-1 and TRBJ2-1; no clear D gene. Looked up from germline, CDR1 is SQVTM and CDR2 is ANQGSEA. This CDR3 spans 14 amino acids. The V end was cut by 2 bases, the J end by 2 bases, with 10 bases between. This CDR3 reads CSVEFGWTYNEQFF. The DNA of the CDR3 is TGCAGCGTTGAATTCGGGTGGACCTACAATGAGCAGTTCTTC.

V is TRBV18 and J is TRBJ1-1; D remains unclear. Germline CDR1 and CDR2: KGHSH and LQKENI. The CDR3 is 13 residues long. V lost 6 bases to trimming and J lost 3 bases, with 11 bases between them. Here the CDR3 DNA reads TGTGCCAGCTCGAAAAATGAGGACACTGAAGCTTTCTTT. It encodes CASSKNEDTEAFF.

V gene TRBV24-1 combines with J gene TRBJ2-1; TRBD2 matches 11 bases. Germline V lookup: CDR1 KGHDR, CDR2 SFDVKD. V gave up 5 bases and J gave up 12 bases; unmatched junction bases: 5. This CDR3 is 13 amino acids long. CDR3: CATSGTSGSPQFF. The CDR3 DNA reads TGTGCCACCAGTGGAACTAGCGGGAGTCCGCAGTTCTTC.

The chain employs TRBV14 and TRBJ2-1; TRBD2 is a possible D gene (6 bases). The CDR3 is 16 residues long. The V end was cut by 1 base, the J end by 7 bases, with 17 bases between. Germline V lookup: CDR1 SGHDN, CDR2 FVKESK. DNA for the CDR3: TGTGCCAGCAGCCAAGGGGCGGGAAGGTATGGGAATGAGCAGTTCTTC. It is translated as CASSQGAGRYGNEQFF.

The chain joins TRBV5-1 to TRBJ1-2; maybe TRBD1 (5 bases). CDR1 SGHRS and CDR2 YFSETQ come from the germline V gene. The length of the CDR3 is 15 residues. V lost 3 bases, J lost 0 bases, and 12 bases lay in between. The CDR3 region has the DNA TGCGCCAGCAGCTCCCCGGACAAGACTAACTATGGCTACACCTTC. It yields the protein CASSSPDKTNYGYTF.

This clone has only a few counts. The V and J genes are TRBV6-5 and TRBJ2-7; TRBD1 agrees at 7 bases. This CDR3 spans 14 amino acids. J was trimmed by 2 bases and V by 5 bases; bases with no gene match: 6. Per the germline V gene, CDR1 is MNHEY and CDR2 is SVGAGI. The CDR3 DNA reads as TGTGCCAGCAGTCTCCCGGGACAGACCTACGAGCAGTACTTC. Translation: CASSLPGQTYEQYF.

This clone was detected many times. This chain links TRBV4-1 with TRBJ1-2, with no clear D. Looked up from germline, CDR1 is MGHRA and CDR2 is YSYEKL. The CDR3 runs 14 residues. Trimming removed 4 bases at V and 4 bases at J, with 13 bases between. CDR3 amino acids: CASSLQTAGYGYTF. CDR3 coding DNA: TGCGCCAGCAGCCTCCAGACGGCGGGCTATGGCTACACCTTC.

CDR3 sequence (DNA): TGTGCCAGCAGCTATTCAGGACAGGGTGATGGCTACACCTTC. As protein: CASSYSGQGDGYTF. V gene TRBV7-2 combines with J gene TRBJ1-2, with TRBD1 matching 8 bases. The CDR3 loop spans 14 amino acids. V lost 4 bases to trimming and J lost 6 bases; unmatched junction nucleotides: 7. CDR1 and CDR2 (germline): SGHTA, FQGNSA.

The chain links TRBV18 to TRBJ2-2; 7 nucleotides align to TRBD1. Per germline, CDR1 KGHSH and CDR2 LQKENI. With V trimmed by 2 bases and J by 2 bases, 5 bases remained unmatched. The CDR3 extends over 16 amino acids. CDR3 in amino acids: CASSPFAGGNTGELFF. CDR3 sequence (DNA): TGTGCCAGCTCACCATTTGCAGGGGGAAACACCGGGGAGCTGTTTTTT. Based on the CDR3 plus reference TRBV18 and TRBJ2-2, the full variable domain is NAGVMQNPRHLVRRRGQEARLRCSPMKGHSHVYWYRQLPEEGLKFMVYLQKENIIDESGMPKERFSAEFPKEGPSILRIQQVVRGDSAAYFCASSPFAGGNTGELFFGEGSRLTVL.

The chain recombines TRBV5-4 with TRBJ2-1; D is possibly TRBD1 (7 bases). V lost 2 bases and J lost 3, with 12 bases in between. From germline, CDR1 is SGHNT and CDR2 YYREEE (reference sequence). CDR3 length: 15 residues. For the CDR3, the DNA is TGTGCCAGCAGCTTCTCGCAGGGGGGCTACAATGAGCAGTTCTTC. It translates to CASSFSQGGYNEQFF.

The V gene is TRBV9, the J gene TRBJ1-6; TRBD1 matches at 7 bases. J gave up 7 bases and V 3 bases, and 13 bases lay outside the gene matches. The CDR3 has 17 amino acids. Germline CDR1 is SGDLS and CDR2 is YYNGEE. The DNA of the CDR3 is TGTGCCAGCAGCGATAGGCTACAGGGGCTTCTGAATTCACCCCTCCACTTT. This encodes CASSDRLQGLLNSPLHF.

V gene TRBV27 combines with J gene TRBJ2-2, with 8 bases aligning to TRBD2. This CDR3 contains 17 residues. With 8 bases clipped from V and 4 bases from J, the junction kept 15 bases outside the gene matches. Germline V gene data show CDR1 as MNHEY and CDR2 as SMNVEV (reference sequence). This chain's CDR3 is CASRLHGAGVVTGELFF. CDR3 DNA sequence: TGTGCCAGCCGGCTTCACGGAGCGGGAGTGGTCACCGGGGAGCTGTTTTTT.

This chain links TRBV29-1 with TRBJ1-2; 9 bases are a match to TRBD1. Per the germline V gene, CDR1 is SQVTM and CDR2 is ANQGSEA. CDR3 length: 14 residues. Trimming took 6 bases from V and 7 from J; bases not matched to a gene: 12. The CDR3 loop reads CSVAIGTGLGGYTF. The CDR3 DNA reads as TGCAGCGTAGCTATCGGGACAGGGCTTGGTGGCTACACCTTC.

The J gene is TRBJ2-1, the V gene TRBV19, with 7 bases that match TRBD1. CDR3 size: 13 residues. V trimming: 7 bases; J trimming: 7 bases; junction bases outside the gene matches: 7. CDR1 and CDR2 (germline): LNHDA, SQIVND (reference sequence). The CDR3 sequence: CASNRGLENEQFF. CDR3 DNA sequence: TGTGCCAGTAACAGGGGATTGGAAAATGAGCAGTTCTTC.

The chain uses TRBV2 and TRBJ1-5; weak D call: TRBD1 (6 bases). V was pared by 7 bases and J by 0 bases, with 10 bases between. The CDR3 is 14 residues long. Germline CDR1 and CDR2: SNHLY and FYNNEI. The DNA of the CDR3 is TGTGCCAGCACCACAGGGATTAGCAATCAGCCCCAGCATTTT. This sequence encodes CASTTGISNQPQHF. Combining the CDR3 with reference TRBV2 and TRBJ1-5 gives the whole variable domain EPEVTQTPSHQVTQMGQEVILRCVPISNHLYFYWYRQILGQKVEFLVSFYNNEISEKSEIFDDQFSVERPDGSNFTLKIRSTKLEDSAMYFCASTTGISNQPQHFGDGTRLSIL.

This chain uses TRBV6-5 with TRBJ1-2, with D tentatively TRBD1 (5 bases). The CDR3 spans 13 residues. Trimming left V 8 bases short and J 2 bases short, with 12 bases between. Per germline, CDR1 MNHEY and CDR2 SVGAGI. The CDR3 sequence is CASFGSGNYGYTF. As DNA, the CDR3 is TGTGCCAGCTTCGGATCAGGGAACTATGGCTACACCTTC.

The chain employs TRBV29-1 and TRBJ2-7; TRBD1 is a possible D gene (5 bases). Trimming cost V 7 bases and J 0 bases, with 13 bases left between them. Germline V gives CDR1 SQVTM, CDR2 ANQGSEA. CDR3 length: 13 amino acids. The CDR3 coding sequence is TGCAGCGCTAAAGACAGATTCTCCTACGAGCAGTACTTC. Translation: CSAKDRFSYEQYF.

The chain employs TRBV5-5 and TRBJ2-1, with 8 bases that match TRBD2. Germline V CDR1 and CDR2: SGHKS, YYEKEE (reference sequence). The CDR3 extends over 20 amino acids. Unmatched junction bases numbered 22, after V lost 3 bases and J lost 5 bases. The CDR3, as DNA: TGTGCCAGCAGCTGGGACCTGACTAGCGCCCGCCATTTTTTGGACAATGAGCAGTTCTTC. This translates into CASSWDLTSARHFLDNEQFF.